Detailed here is one T cell receptor beta chain. Its antigen is not identified. One end of the junction fails to match germline, which may point to a read error. The CDR3 covers 16 residues. From germline, CDR1 is SSHAT and CDR2 FNYEAQ (reference sequence). The sample is drawn from a study of cytomegalovirus exposure and HLA in healthy donors. At the level of the study: It was reported in a later analysis that the 100 to 150 validation repertoires used the same platform as the roughly 700 first-cohort repertoires. Points from the study as a whole: TCR clusters originating in the first cohort tended to co-occur in the 120 validation repertoires, according to a later analysis.

Sequencing used immunoSEQ multiplex PCR; TCRdb keeps in-frame clones, though not all of them. The table lists 99,000 or so clones, roughly 86% of them singletons. The chain combines TRBV7-7 with TRBJ2-5; tentative D call: TRBD2 (6 bases). This clonotype was obtained from a young woman in good health and CMV-seropositive. The sequenced material came from PBMCs. The CDR3: CASSPIRGTYQETQYF. For the CDR3, the DNA is TGTGCTAGCAGCCCTATACGGGGGACTTACCAAGAGACCCAGTACTTC.